This T cell receptor beta chain was recorded in a study of blood T cells in healthy people across ages. Primers used in a second PCR of about 6 to 11 cycles were a sample-barcoded 5' primer and a J-beta primer mix. TCRdb re-derived calls from the 5' RACE reads in MiXCR, one entry per CDR3 protein. This sample has 450,000 to 600,000 distinct CDR3 sequences, with around 27% found just once. Extraction of total RNA produced a minimum of 5.5 micrograms from each sample. CDR1 is SNHLY, CDR2 FYNNEI, per germline. The V gene lost 3 bases and the J gene lost 3 bases, with 11 bases spanning the gap. The CDR3 has 14 amino acids. A further study also used this sample, focusing on T cells of mothers and their children. That investigation notes: At a sensitivity of roughly 100 clones per million clonotypes, no persistent microchimeric T cell clones appeared.

The sample taken for sequencing was blood. The chain recombines TRBV2 with TRBJ2-5; D may be TRBD2 (5 bases). The source of this sequence is a boy younger than 10 in good health. CDR3 amino acids: CASSDRASKETQYF. The DNA of the CDR3 is TGTGCCAGCAGTGATCGGGCTAGCAAAGAGACCCAGTACTTC.